Listed here are 28 T cell receptor beta chains from one sample, sequenced in a study of early T cells in non-severe SARS-CoV-2 infection. TCRdb reprocessed the 5' RACE reads via MiXCR and lists one record per CDR3 protein. The sample has some 77,000 distinct CDR3 sequences, 7.5% to 10% seen once. The specimen was whole blood. These receptors all stem from an adult who was a healthcare worker with PCR-confirmed SARS-CoV-2 infection or an uninfected control (not recorded which).

This clonotype was detected only a few times. The chain uses TRBV13 and TRBJ2-4; D is unclear. The CDR3 extends over 13 amino acids. Germline CDR1 is PRHDT and CDR2 is FYEKMQ (reference sequence). Trimming took 2 bases from V and 7 from J, leaving 9 bases between them. The CDR3 reads CASSLLDSNIQYF. As DNA, the CDR3 is TGTGCCAGCAGCTTACTCGACTCCAACATTCAGTACTTC.

In its sample, this clonotype was seen a few times. The rearrangement joins TRBV5-6 to TRBJ2-2; no definite D call. Germline lookup yields CDR1 SGHDT and CDR2 YYEEEE. This CDR3 has 14 amino acids. V lost 0 bases to trimming and J lost 4 bases, with 7 bases between them. In DNA form, the CDR3 reads TGTGCCAGCAGCTTGGGCCAGCTCACCGGGGAGCTGTTTTTT. It encodes CASSLGQLTGELFF.

In its sample, this clonotype was seen many times. J is TRBJ1-3 and V is TRBV6-1; D is unresolved. The germline V gene encodes CDR1 MNHNS and CDR2 SASEGT. With 7 bases removed from V and 4 bases from J, the gap between germline ends came to 11 bases. This CDR3 has 13 residues. The CDR3 DNA sequence: TGTGCCAGCAAGCTCTCTTCGGGAAACACCATATATTTT. It specifies CASKLSSGNTIYF.

The J gene is TRBJ1-6, the V gene TRBV7-9; TRBD1 might be the D (5 bases). The germline V gene has CDR1 SEHNR and CDR2 FQNEAQ (reference sequence). V lost 2 bases and J lost 8, with 10 bases in between. The CDR3 loop spans 14 amino acids. The chain's CDR3 is CASSLHGGDSPLHF. DNA for the CDR3: TGTGCCAGCAGCTTACATGGGGGGGATTCACCCCTCCACTTT.

The chain joins TRBV3-1 to TRBJ2-3; D possibly corresponds to TRBD1 (5 bases). V gave up 4 bases and J gave up 7 bases, with 12 bases separating them. The germline CDR1 and CDR2 sequences are LGHDT and YNNKEL (reference sequence). This CDR3 has 13 residues. CDR3 bases: TGTGCCAGCAGCCGTGGACAACTGTATACGCAGTATTTT. The encoded protein is CASSRGQLYTQYF.

This clonotype came up many times. The chain joins TRBV28 to TRBJ2-3; possible D gene TRBD2, 5 bases. The CDR3 contains 15 residues. V lost 6 bases, J lost 7 bases, and 20 bases lay in between. Germline V gene lookup returns CDR1 MDHEN and CDR2 SYDVKM. The CDR3 loop is CASSRIGRAGNTQYF. The CDR3 nucleotides read TGTGCCAGCAGCCGAATCGGGCGGGCCGGAAATACGCAGTATTTT.

This chain uses TRBV19 with TRBJ2-7; TRBD1 matches at 9 bases. The germline CDR1 and CDR2 sequences are LNHDA and SQIVND (reference sequence). The CDR3 covers 14 residues. The J segment lost 4 bases and the V segment lost 5 bases, leaving 6 bases of the junction unmatched. The CDR3 DNA is TGTGCCAGTAGTCAGCCGGGACAGGGTTACGAGCAGTACTTC. This gives the protein CASSQPGQGYEQYF.

This clonotype has ten or more counts. This sequence joins TRBV24-1 and TRBJ2-1, with TRBD2 identical over 8 bases. With V trimmed by 4 bases and J by 4 bases, 8 bases remained unmatched. Germline CDR1 KGHDR, CDR2 SFDVKD. The CDR3 is made up of 16 amino acids. DNA of the CDR3: TGTGCCACCAGTGACCCTAGCGGGCGCGTGTACAATGAGCAGTTCTTC. Translating gives CATSDPSGRVYNEQFF.

This chain connects TRBV2 to TRBJ2-2, with D possibly matching TRBD2 (6 bases). This CDR3 comprises 14 residues. Germline loops: CDR1 SNHLY, CDR2 FYNNEI. Trimming removed 6 bases at V and 1 base at J, with 9 bases between. The CDR3, as DNA: TGTGCCAGCAGGGGGACTGGGAACACCGGGGAGCTGTTTTTT. It specifies CASRGTGNTGELFF.

This rearrangement joins TRBV11-2 to TRBJ2-1; 7 nucleotides match TRBD1. The CDR3 spans 17 residues. V shed 5 bases, J shed 3 bases, and the junction held 13 bases outside the gene matches. CDR1 and CDR2 (germline): SGHAT, FQNNGV. CDR3 loop: CASSQPLLRGLYNEQFF. The CDR3 DNA is TGTGCCAGCAGCCAACCCCTTCTGAGGGGGCTCTACAATGAGCAGTTCTTC.

This clonotype was seen repeatedly, ten times or more. V usage is TRBV7-6 and J usage is TRBJ2-7; D gene unclear. Germline V CDR1 and CDR2: SGHVS, FNYEAQ. The CDR3 totals 13 residues. The V and J ends lost 6 bases and 6 bases respectively, with 15 bases between them. This chain's CDR3 is CASRNRPDGEQYF. CDR3 DNA: TGTGCCAGCAGAAACAGACCGGACGGCGAGCAGTACTTC. The entire variable domain, with the rest obtained from reference TRBV7-6 and TRBJ2-7, is as follows: GAGVSQSPRYKVTKRGQDVALRCDPISGHVSLYWYRQALGQGPEFLTYFNYEAQQDKSGLPNDRFSAERPEGSISTLTIQRTEQRDSAMYRCASRNRPDGEQYFGPGTRLTVT.

This clonotype was picked up many times. The V gene is TRBV6-2 or TRBV6-3, the J gene TRBJ2-7; tentatively, D is TRBD2 (5 bases). The CDR3 extends over 16 amino acids. Germline-derived CDR1 and CDR2 are MNHEY and SVGEGT. The V end lost 4 bases, the J end lost 2 bases, and 18 bases lay between the germline ends. CDR3 coding DNA: TGTGCCAGCAGTTGGTCGCGAGAGGGCCAGGCCTACGAGCAGTACTTC. Translated: CASSWSREGQAYEQYF.

J is TRBJ1-5 and V is TRBV21-1; the table's D call, TRBD1, has no DNA check behind it. TRBV21-1 is given as a pseudogene. This CDR3 spans 17 amino acids. The CDR3 DNA sequence: TGTGCCAGCAGCGTCCGGGTCCACCTCCGAGGCAATCAGCCCCAGCATTTT. Protein sequence: CASSVRVHLRGNQPQHF.

This clonotype was counted many times. The chain is built from TRBV11-2 and TRBJ2-6; a possible D gene is TRBD2 (6 bases). Germline V gene lookup returns CDR1 SGHAT and CDR2 FQNNGV. V lost 5 bases and J 4 bases, leaving 12 bases between the germline ends. This CDR3 has 15 residues. In DNA, the CDR3 is TGTGCCAGCAGCCAGGGAGGTACAGGGGCCAACGTCCTGACTTTC. It translates to CASSQGGTGANVLTF.

The chain has TRBV30 and TRBJ1-1; a possible D gene is TRBD1 (6 bases). CDR3 size: 11 residues. Between the trimmed V and J ends, which lost 3 bases and 8 bases, there was a span of 10 bases. CDR1 and CDR2 from the germline V gene are GTSNPN and SVGIG (reference sequence). CDR3 DNA sequence: TGTGCCTGGAGCAACAGGGAGGAAGCTTTCTTT. Amino acids: CAWSNREEAFF.

This clonotype came up a few times. The chain joins TRBV6-1 to TRBJ2-7; 10 positions agree with TRBD2. Germline V gives CDR1 MNHNS, CDR2 SASEGT. The CDR3 loop spans 12 amino acids. Trimming took 6 bases from V and 12 from J; bases not matched to a gene: 8. The CDR3 region has the DNA TGTGCCAGCAGCCACTTGACTAGCGGGTGGTACTTC. Its translation is CASSHLTSGWYF.

The chain has TRBV6-1 and TRBJ2-2, with no clear D. V was trimmed by 7 bases and J by 4 bases, leaving 16 bases between them. The V gene's germline CDR1 is MNHNS and CDR2 SASEGT. The CDR3 sequence is 15 residues long. The CDR3 DNA reads TGTGCCAGCACGTCTAAGAGATTGGGCACCGGGGAGCTGTTTTTT. As protein: CASTSKRLGTGELFF.

The table lists this clonotype with a few counts. The chain joins TRBV6-1 to TRBJ1-2, with 9 nucleotides matching TRBD1. V shed 5 bases, J shed 1 base, and the junction held 5 bases outside the gene matches. Germline CDR1 reads MNHNS; CDR2 reads SASEGT. The CDR3 is 15 amino acids. In DNA, the CDR3 is TGTGCCAGCAGTCGGACAGGGGCACATAACTATGGCTACACCTTC. This sequence encodes CASSRTGAHNYGYTF.

This chain joins TRBV11-2 and TRBJ2-1; unclear D gene. Trimming left V 2 bases short and J 6 bases short, with 5 bases between. CDR1 is SGHAT, CDR2 FQNNGV, per germline. This CDR3 region has 12 residues. CDR3: CASSLISNEQFF. Written as DNA, the CDR3 is TGTGCCAGCAGCTTAATAAGCAATGAGCAGTTCTTC.

This clonotype was observed a few times. V gene TRBV6-2 or TRBV6-3 combines with J gene TRBJ2-1; TRBD2 agrees at 7 bases. The junction had 11 bases not matched to a gene; V was cut back by 5 bases and J by 4 bases. The germline gives CDR1 MNHEY, CDR2 SVGEGT. This CDR3 region has 16 residues. For the CDR3, the DNA is TGTGCCAGCAGTCCCCGGGAGGCCAGGCGGTACAATGAGCAGTTCTTC. As protein: CASSPREARRYNEQFF.

This chain uses TRBV12-3 or TRBV12-4 with TRBJ2-7, with a tentative D call TRBD2 (5 bases). V shed 5 bases and J shed 8 bases, with 22 bases lying between them. The CDR3 spans 15 residues. The CDR3 DNA is TGTGCCAGCAGTCCACCTTGGGCAGCCACGGGGAAGCAGTACTTC. It codes for CASSPPWAATGKQYF.

This clonotype is termed medium-sized. The chain combines TRBV5-1 with TRBJ2-1; 11 bases match TRBD2. The germline CDR1 and CDR2 sequences are SGHRS and YFSETQ. J lost 4 bases, V lost 1 base, and 7 bases had no gene match. This CDR3 has 17 residues. CDR3 residues: CASSLSPLAGGYNEQFF. The CDR3 DNA is TGCGCCAGCAGCTTGTCCCCTCTAGCGGGAGGATACAATGAGCAGTTCTTC.

This clonotype was recorded a few times. V usage is TRBV28 and J usage is TRBJ2-5; D is possibly TRBD1 (6 bases). CDR1 is MDHEN, CDR2 SYDVKM, per germline. V was cut by 5 bases and J by 1 base, with 23 bases left in between. The CDR3 loop spans 18 amino acids. Written as DNA, the CDR3 is TGTGCCAGCAGTCCTCGCCAGACCGAGACAGGAGCCCAAGAGACCCAGTACTTC. Protein: CASSPRQTETGAQETQYF.

At least ten counts were recorded for this clonotype. The chain has TRBV7-2 and TRBJ2-4; D perhaps matches TRBD2 (6 bases). The V and J ends lost 1 base and 5 bases respectively, with 12 bases between them. This CDR3 contains 15 residues. Per germline, CDR1 SGHTA and CDR2 FQGNSA. The CDR3 sequence: CASSLVGSGQNIQYF. The DNA for the CDR3 is TGTGCCAGCAGCTTAGTCGGGAGCGGTCAAAACATTCAGTACTTC.

The chain links TRBV5-1 to TRBJ2-7; 9 bases are a match to TRBD1. The CDR3 consists of 14 residues. Germline V CDR1 and CDR2: SGHRS, YFSETQ. The junction had 5 bases not matched to a gene; V was cut back by 4 bases and J by 3 bases. The CDR3 DNA reads as TGCGCCAGCAGCCAGGGACAGGGTTACTACGAGCAGTACTTC. It encodes CASSQGQGYYEQYF.

In this sample, this clonotype turned up many times. J is TRBJ1-4 and V is TRBV29-1; D possibly corresponds to TRBD1 (6 bases). Trimming removed 5 bases at V and 3 bases at J, with 7 bases between. CDR3 length: 12 amino acids. The germline gives CDR1 SQVTM, CDR2 ANQGSEA. In DNA, the CDR3 is TGCAGCGTTCGGGGGCCTAATGAAAAACTGTTTTTT. It translates to CSVRGPNEKLFF.

The chain links TRBV18 to TRBJ1-5; TRBD1 is a possible D gene (5 bases). V was pared by 3 bases and J by 1 base, with 16 bases between. CDR3 length equals 17 residues. In germline, CDR1 is KGHSH, CDR2 LQKENI. CDR3 sequence (DNA): TGTGCCAGCTCACCGACCCCGGGACGGCCAAGCAATCAGCCCCAGCATTTT. Its protein is CASSPTPGRPSNQPQHF.

This clonotype was seen a few times. J is TRBJ1-1 and V is TRBV28; a possible D gene is TRBD1 (5 bases). Germline V gene data show CDR1 as MDHEN and CDR2 as SYDVKM. This CDR3 spans 18 amino acids. The germline V and J ends were trimmed by 2 bases and 4 bases, with 23 bases remaining between them. Here the CDR3 reads CASSLLSGGSNGATEAFF. The CDR3 nucleotides read TGTGCCAGCAGTTTACTAAGTGGCGGGTCTAACGGGGCCACTGAAGCTTTCTTT.